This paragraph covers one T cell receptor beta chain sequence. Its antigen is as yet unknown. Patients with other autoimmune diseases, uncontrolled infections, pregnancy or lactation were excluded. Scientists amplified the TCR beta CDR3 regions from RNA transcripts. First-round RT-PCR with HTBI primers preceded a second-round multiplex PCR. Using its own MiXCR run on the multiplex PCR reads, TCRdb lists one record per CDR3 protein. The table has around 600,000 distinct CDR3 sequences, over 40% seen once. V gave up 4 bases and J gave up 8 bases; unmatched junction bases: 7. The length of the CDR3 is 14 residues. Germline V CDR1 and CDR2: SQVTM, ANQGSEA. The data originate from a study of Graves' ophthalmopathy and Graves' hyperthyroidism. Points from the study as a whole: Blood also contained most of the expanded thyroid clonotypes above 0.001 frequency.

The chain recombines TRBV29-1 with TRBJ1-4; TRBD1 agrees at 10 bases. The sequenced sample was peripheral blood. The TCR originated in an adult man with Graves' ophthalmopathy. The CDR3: CSVATGGNEEKLFF. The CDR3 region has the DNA TGCAGCGTTGCGACAGGGGGCAACGAGGAAAAACTGTTTTTT.